The 23 T cell receptor beta chains reported below all come from one sample, sequenced in a study of control samples from healthy donors and cancer patients (dated by TCRdb to 2018 to 2020). The library was generated by the immunoSEQ multiplex PCR assay. Here the immuneACCESS table is served through TCRdb, limited to in-frame sequences with V and J called. Missing clones are a known gap in these copies; in checked studies unresolved V genes cover under half, and the rest lacks a known reason. The sample table holds about 160,000 clones, of which nearly 96% were seen once. The ten largest clonotypes hold under 1.2% of the sample. Sequenced material: blood. All receptors derive from a woman aged 25-40 years in good health.

This chain uses TRBV5-4 with TRBJ1-4; the D is unclear. Trimming pared 0 bases from V and 8 bases from J, leaving 11 bases between. CDR3 length: 14 residues. Germline lookup yields CDR1 SGHNT and CDR2 YYREEE (reference sequence). CDR3 residues: CASSLGGWGEKLFF. CDR3 nucleotide sequence: TGTGCCAGCAGCTTGGGCGGGTGGGGAGAAAAACTGTTTTTT. Full variable domain (rest looked up from reference TRBV5-4 and TRBJ1-4): ETGVTQSPTHLIKTRGQQVTLRCSSQSGHNTVSWYQQALGQGPQFIFQYYREEENGRGNFPPRFSGLQFPNYSSELNVNALELDDSALYLCASSLGGWGEKLFFGSGTQLSVL.

This sequence joins TRBV30 and TRBJ1-1, with D possibly matching TRBD1 (6 bases). This CDR3 has 13 residues. CDR1 GTSNPN and CDR2 SVGIG come from the germline V gene (reference sequence). Trimming stripped 2 bases from V and 2 bases from J, with 9 bases between. The DNA of the CDR3 is TGTGCCTGGAGTATCAGGGGTAACACTGAAGCTTTCTTT. This codes for CAWSIRGNTEAFF.

This sequence joins TRBV30 and TRBJ1-2; maybe TRBD1 (5 bases). V was cut by 0 bases and J by 2 bases, with 7 bases left in between. Germline loops: CDR1 GTSNPN, CDR2 SVGIG (reference sequence). The CDR3 loop spans 13 amino acids. The CDR3 coding sequence is TGTGCCTGGAGTGTACAGGCCAACTATGGCTACACCTTC. It encodes CAWSVQANYGYTF.

CDR3 nucleotides: TGTGCCAGCAGTAAGAAGGGTCGCGGGGGGGCAGATACGCAGTATTTT. It yields the protein CASSKKGRGGADTQYF. V and J are TRBV4-2 and TRBJ2-3; 9 bases align to TRBD2. There are 16 residues in the CDR3. CDR1 LGHNA and CDR2 YNFKEQ come from the germline V gene. The trim removed 6 bases at V and 4 bases at J, leaving 11 bases unmatched.

The V call is TRBV5-1, the J call TRBJ2-3, with TRBD2 identical over 12 bases. The CDR3 length is 16 residues. The ends lost 1 base at V and 3 bases at J; junction bases unmatched: 3. CDR1 and CDR2 from the germline V gene are SGHRS and YFSETQ. The CDR3 DNA follows: TGCGCCAGCAGCTTGCCGACTAGCGGGGGAACAGATACGCAGTATTTT. Its translation is CASSLPTSGGTDTQYF.

The J gene is TRBJ1-2, the V gene TRBV25-1; a possible D gene is TRBD1 (6 bases). The V and J ends lost 4 bases and 0 bases respectively, with 12 bases between them. Germline CDR1 reads MGHDK; CDR2 reads SYGVNS. CDR3 length: 15 amino acids. CDR3 sequence reads: CASSGTTGANYGYTF. CDR3 coding DNA: TGTGCCAGCAGTGGCACGACAGGAGCTAACTATGGCTACACCTTC.

The chain couples TRBV30 to TRBJ1-2, with D perhaps matching TRBD1 (5 bases). CDR3 size: 15 residues. Germline values: CDR1 GTSNPN, CDR2 SVGIG (reference sequence). V lost 0 bases and J 2 bases, leaving 13 bases between the germline ends. The chain's CDR3 is CAWSVGQTVNYGYTF. CDR3 nucleotide sequence: TGTGCCTGGAGTGTTGGACAAACCGTGAACTATGGCTACACCTTC.

The V call is TRBV28, the J call TRBJ2-7; 11 bases map to TRBD1. Germline CDR1 MDHEN, CDR2 SYDVKM. This CDR3 comprises 17 residues. Losses at the gene ends were 4 bases for V and 0 bases for J; bases not matched to a gene: 8. CDR3: CASSSNPGTGGSYEQYF. DNA of the CDR3: TGTGCCAGCAGTTCTAACCCCGGGACAGGGGGCTCCTACGAGCAGTACTTC. Full variable domain (outside the CDR3, taken from reference TRBV28 and TRBJ2-7): DVKVTQSSRYLVKRTGEKVFLECVQDMDHENMFWYRQDPGLGLRLIYFSYDVKMKEKGDIPEGYSVSREKKERFSLILESASTNQTSMYLCASSSNPGTGGSYEQYFGPGTRLTVT.

Note on this clone: The same CDR3 is also encoded by other DNA sequences in this sample. V is TRBV9 and J is TRBJ1-1; D remains unclear. The length of the CDR3 is 13 residues. V was pared by 0 bases and J by 1 base, with 4 bases between. Germline V gene lookup returns CDR1 SGDLS and CDR2 YYNGEE. The chain's CDR3 is CASSVVSNTEAFF. CDR3 DNA sequence: TGTGCCAGCAGCGTAGTCTCGAACACTGAAGCTTTCTTT.

The rearrangement links TRBV24-1 to TRBJ2-7; D call uncertain. Trimming cost V 3 bases and J 0 bases, with 5 bases left between them. Germline V lookup: CDR1 KGHDR, CDR2 SFDVKD. The CDR3 is 13 residues long. The CDR3 DNA follows: TGTGCCACCAGTGATCCAGACTCCTACGAGCAGTACTTC. Residues: CATSDPDSYEQYF.

V usage is TRBV3-1 (or the pseudogene TRBV3-2) and J usage is TRBJ1-2, with a tentative D call TRBD1 (6 bases). This CDR3 contains 12 residues. Germline values: CDR1 LGHDT, CDR2 YNNKEL (reference sequence). V shed 4 bases and J shed 8 bases, with 11 bases lying between them. CDR3 loop: CASSRNRDGYTF. DNA of the CDR3: TGTGCCAGCAGCCGAAACAGGGACGGCTACACCTTC.

This chain connects TRBV18 to TRBJ2-7, with 10 bases matching TRBD1. Germline loops: CDR1 KGHSH, CDR2 LQKENI. The CDR3 is made up of 15 amino acids. The trim removed 2 bases at V and 2 bases at J, leaving 3 bases unmatched. The CDR3: CASSPRTGGTYEQYF. In nucleotides, the CDR3 is TGTGCCAGCTCACCAAGGACAGGGGGAACCTACGAGCAGTACTTC.

J is TRBJ2-7 and V is TRBV2, with D tentatively TRBD1 (5 bases). Trimming shortened V by 7 bases and J by 3 bases, and 16 bases separated the two germline ends. Germline V gives CDR1 SNHLY, CDR2 FYNNEI. There are 14 residues in the CDR3. This chain's CDR3 is CASTLDSLVYEQYF. The CDR3 nucleotides read TGTGCCAGCACCCTAGACAGCCTAGTCTACGAGCAGTACTTC.

V and J are TRBV19 and TRBJ1-5; a weak D match, TRBD1 (5 bases). Trimming pared 7 bases from V and 0 bases from J, leaving 10 bases between. The CDR3 runs to 14 residues. CDR1 and CDR2 (germline): LNHDA, SQIVND (reference sequence). In nucleotides, the CDR3 is TGTGCCAGTACCGCCGGGGGTAGCAATCAGCCCCAGCATTTT. This translates into CASTAGGSNQPQHF.

The rearrangement joins TRBV9 to TRBJ1-1; no definite D call. The CDR3 extends over 16 amino acids. The ends were cut back, 0 bases at V and 3 bases at J, with 15 bases in the middle. The germline gives CDR1 SGDLS, CDR2 YYNGEE. DNA of the CDR3: TGTGCCAGCAGCGTAGCTGCAGGTTCGCGGGACACTGAAGCTTTCTTT. It yields the protein CASSVAAGSRDTEAFF.

The V call is TRBV18, the J call TRBJ1-2; the D is unclear. CDR1 is KGHSH and CDR2 is LQKENI in the germline V gene. This CDR3 region has 14 residues. V shed 0 bases and J shed 5 bases, with 10 bases lying between them. In DNA, the CDR3 is TGTGCCAGCTCACCACCGGAAGGGTTGTATGGCTACACCTTC. This translates into CASSPPEGLYGYTF.

This sequence joins TRBV6-4 and TRBJ2-5, with D possibly being TRBD2 (5 bases). This CDR3 region has 15 residues. V was clipped by 0 bases and J by 4 bases, with 12 bases between them. Germline V lookup: CDR1 MRHNA, CDR2 SNTAGT. The CDR3 DNA follows: TGTGCCAGCAGTGACTCTGTGGGAGCCGTAGAGACCCAGTACTTC. Protein: CASSDSVGAVETQYF.

The chain combines TRBV27 with TRBJ1-2, with 11 bases that match TRBD1. Germline assignment: CDR1 MNHEY and CDR2 SMNVEV (reference sequence). V lost 4 bases to trimming and J lost 4 bases; unmatched junction nucleotides: 5. The CDR3 is 15 residues long. DNA for the CDR3: TGTGCCAGCAGTTCCGGGACAGGGGGATCCTATGGCTACACCTTC. Amino acids: CASSSGTGGSYGYTF.

This chain links TRBV6-1 with TRBJ1-2, with D hard to call. The V end lost 2 bases, the J end lost 2 bases, and 15 bases lay between the germline ends. This CDR3 contains 16 residues. The germline CDR1 and CDR2 sequences are MNHNS and SASEGT. The CDR3, as DNA: TGTGCCAGCAGTGAAACGATAGTACTCGAGAACTATGGCTACACCTTC. Protein sequence: CASSETIVLENYGYTF.

The V gene is TRBV28, the J gene TRBJ1-1, with D possibly TRBD1 on 5 matching bases. This CDR3 contains 14 residues. The germline V gene has CDR1 MDHEN and CDR2 SYDVKM. The ends were cut back, 6 bases at V and 1 base at J, with 12 bases in the middle. Here the CDR3 reads CASREGAGNTEAFF. For the CDR3, the DNA is TGTGCCAGCAGGGAAGGGGCAGGGAACACTGAAGCTTTCTTT.

This chain connects TRBV5-1 to TRBJ1-1, with D hard to call. CDR1 SGHRS and CDR2 YFSETQ come from the germline V gene. The length of the CDR3 is 15 residues. The V gene lost 4 bases and the J gene lost 3 bases, with 16 bases spanning the gap. The CDR3 loop reads CASSPGIGYYTEAFF. In nucleotides, the CDR3 is TGCGCCAGCAGCCCCGGAATAGGTTACTACACTGAAGCTTTCTTT.

The rearrangement joins TRBV19 to TRBJ2-7; D ambiguous. There are 14 residues in the CDR3. CDR1 is LNHDA and CDR2 is SQIVND in the germline V gene (reference sequence). Trimming stripped 6 bases from V and 3 bases from J, with 15 bases between. The CDR3 reads CASSAGPLDYEQYF. The DNA of the CDR3 is TGTGCCAGTAGCGCCGGGCCCTTGGACTACGAGCAGTACTTC.

The chain uses TRBV10-3 and TRBJ2-7; possibly TRBD1 for D (6 bases). CDR1 and CDR2 (germline): ENHRY, SYGVKD. The CDR3 has 15 amino acids. The V gene lost 4 bases and the J gene lost 3 bases, with 16 bases spanning the gap. The CDR3 bases are TGTGCCATCAGTGGCTCAGGACAGAACAGCTACGAGCAGTACTTC. It encodes CAISGSGQNSYEQYF.